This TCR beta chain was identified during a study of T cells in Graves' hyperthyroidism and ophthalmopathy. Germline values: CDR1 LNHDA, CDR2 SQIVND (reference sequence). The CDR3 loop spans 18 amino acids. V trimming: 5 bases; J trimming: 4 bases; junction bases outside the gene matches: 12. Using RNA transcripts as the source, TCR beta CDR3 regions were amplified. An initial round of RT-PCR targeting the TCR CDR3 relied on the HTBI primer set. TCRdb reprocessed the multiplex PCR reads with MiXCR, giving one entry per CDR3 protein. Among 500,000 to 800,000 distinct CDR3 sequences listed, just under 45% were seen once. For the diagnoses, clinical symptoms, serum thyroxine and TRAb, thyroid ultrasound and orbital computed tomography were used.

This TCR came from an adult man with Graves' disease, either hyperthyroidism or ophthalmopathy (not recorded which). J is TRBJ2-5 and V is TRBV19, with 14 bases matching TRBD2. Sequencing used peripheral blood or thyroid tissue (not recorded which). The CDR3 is CASSAAKGTSGGTETQYF. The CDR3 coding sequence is TGTGCCAGTAGTGCCGCCAAAGGGACTAGCGGGGGTACAGAGACCCAGTACTTC.